This TCR beta chain was sequenced for a study of T cells in localized non-small cell lung cancer. The data were produced by immunoSEQ multiplex PCR, yet TCRdb's version contains in-frame clones alone and is incomplete. Among 26,000 or so clones listed, 88% were seen once. V gave up 8 bases and J gave up 0 bases, with 13 bases separating them. The germline CDR1 and CDR2 sequences are GTSNPN and SVGIG (reference sequence). The CDR3 loop spans 14 amino acids. V is TRBV30 and J is TRBJ1-4; D unclear. Here the sequenced sample was peripheral blood, taken before any cancer treatment. The TCR comes from a female donor aged 60 or older with stage II squamous cell lung carcinoma. The CDR3 protein is CAGSITATNEKLFF. CDR3 DNA sequence: TGTGCCGGCTCCATAACTGCAACTAATGAAAAACTGTTTTTT.